This T cell receptor beta chain emerged from a study of blood T cell repertoires in COVID-19. Looking at the study overall: T cells, B-cell-depleted T cells, or PBMCs supplied cDNA or gDNA.

Original processing methods: Nucleated cell number was recorded as an estimate derived from reference gene primer amplification. Sequencing was performed with immunoSEQ multiplex PCR; in TCRdb, only in-frame clones are kept and a portion is missing. That table furnishes V, J and clone size, whereas the DNA furnished D and trimming. The table lists a few hundred thousand clones, roughly 84% of them singletons. The study recruited people aged about 18 to 95 years across approximately 24 US areas. Participants classified as exposed had met a COVID-19 case within 2 weeks before study entry. CDR1 and CDR2 (germline): MGHRA, YSYEKL. V lost 3 bases and J lost 1; bases outside the gene matches: 15. There are 21 residues in the CDR3.

V and J are TRBV4-1 and TRBJ2-5; 15 nucleotides line up with TRBD2. Sequencing used PBMCs or T cells enriched from blood (not recorded which). This clonotype was obtained from a woman in her forties or fifties who had been exposed to COVID-19. The CDR3 bases are TGCGCCAGCAGCCAGACCTTAACGGGACTAGCGGGGGGATCCGGCCAAGAGACCCAGTACTTC. Translating gives CASSQTLTGLAGGSGQETQYF.